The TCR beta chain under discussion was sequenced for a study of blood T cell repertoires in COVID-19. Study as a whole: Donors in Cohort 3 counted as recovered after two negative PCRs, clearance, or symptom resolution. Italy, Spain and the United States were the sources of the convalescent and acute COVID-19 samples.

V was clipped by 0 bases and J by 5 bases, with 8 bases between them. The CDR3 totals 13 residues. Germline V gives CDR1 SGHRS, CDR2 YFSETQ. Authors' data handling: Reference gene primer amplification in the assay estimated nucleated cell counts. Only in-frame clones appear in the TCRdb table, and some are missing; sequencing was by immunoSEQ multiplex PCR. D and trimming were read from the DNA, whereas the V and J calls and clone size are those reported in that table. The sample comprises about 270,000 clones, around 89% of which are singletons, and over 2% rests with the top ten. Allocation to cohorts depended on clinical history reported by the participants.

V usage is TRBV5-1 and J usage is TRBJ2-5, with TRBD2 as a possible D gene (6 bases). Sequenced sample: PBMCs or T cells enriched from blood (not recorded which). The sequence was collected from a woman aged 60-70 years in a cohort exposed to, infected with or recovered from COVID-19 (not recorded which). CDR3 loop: CASSLDSGETQYF. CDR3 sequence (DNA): TGCGCCAGCAGCTTGGATAGCGGCGAGACCCAGTACTTC.